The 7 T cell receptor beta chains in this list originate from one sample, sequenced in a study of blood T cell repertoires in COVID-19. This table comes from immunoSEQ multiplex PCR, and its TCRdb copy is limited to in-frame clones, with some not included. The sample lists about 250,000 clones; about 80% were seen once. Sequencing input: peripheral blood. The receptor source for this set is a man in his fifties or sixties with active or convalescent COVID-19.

CDR3 sequence (DNA): TGTGCCAGTAGTCCCTCCAGGGGATCCTACGAGCAGTACTTC. This gives the protein CASSPSRGSYEQYF. The V call is TRBV19, the J call TRBJ2-7; D might be TRBD1 (6 bases). The ends were cut back, 5 bases at V and 1 base at J, with 12 bases in the middle. CDR1 LNHDA and CDR2 SQIVND come from the germline V gene (reference sequence). The CDR3 covers 14 residues. Full variable domain (outside the CDR3, taken from reference TRBV19 and TRBJ2-7): DGGITQSPKYLFRKEGQNVTLSCEQNLNHDAMYWYRQDPGQGLRLIYYSQIVNDFQKGDIAEGYSVSREKKESFPLTVTSAQKNPTAFYLCASSPSRGSYEQYFGPGTRLTVT.

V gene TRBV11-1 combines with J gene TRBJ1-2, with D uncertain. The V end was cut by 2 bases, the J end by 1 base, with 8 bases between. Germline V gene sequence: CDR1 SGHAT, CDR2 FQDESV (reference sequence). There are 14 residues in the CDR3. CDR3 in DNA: TGTGCCAGCAGCTTATTGTACAGTAACTATGGCTACACCTTC. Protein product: CASSLLYSNYGYTF.

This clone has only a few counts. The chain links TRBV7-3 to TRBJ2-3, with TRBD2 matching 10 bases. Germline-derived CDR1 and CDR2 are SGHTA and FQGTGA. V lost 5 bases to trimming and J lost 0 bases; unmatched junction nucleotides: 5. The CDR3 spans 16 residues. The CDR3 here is CASSLAGATSTDTQYF. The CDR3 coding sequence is TGTGCCAGCAGCCTAGCGGGGGCAACTAGCACAGATACGCAGTATTTT.

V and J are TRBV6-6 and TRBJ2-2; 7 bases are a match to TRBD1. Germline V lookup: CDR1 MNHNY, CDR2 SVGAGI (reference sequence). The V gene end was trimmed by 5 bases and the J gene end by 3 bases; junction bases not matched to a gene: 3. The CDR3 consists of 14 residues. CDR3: CASSHGTDTGELFF. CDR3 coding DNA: TGTGCCAGCAGTCACGGGACAGACACCGGGGAGCTGTTTTTT.

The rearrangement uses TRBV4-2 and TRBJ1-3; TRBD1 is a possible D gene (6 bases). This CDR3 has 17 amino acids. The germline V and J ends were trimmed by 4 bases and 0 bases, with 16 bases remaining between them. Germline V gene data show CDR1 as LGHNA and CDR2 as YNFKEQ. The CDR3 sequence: CASSPSRGGASGNTIYF. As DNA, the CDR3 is TGTGCCAGCAGCCCTTCGAGAGGGGGGGCCTCTGGAAACACCATATATTTT.

The CDR3 here is CASSQDGPGDSPLHF. CDR3 nucleotides: TGCGCCAGCAGCCAAGATGGGCCAGGGGATTCACCCCTCCACTTT. This chain joins TRBV4-3 and TRBJ1-6, with TRBD1 as a possible D gene (6 bases). CDR3 length equals 15 residues. Germline CDR1 is LGHNA and CDR2 is YSLEER. V lost 0 bases and J lost 8, with 11 bases in between.

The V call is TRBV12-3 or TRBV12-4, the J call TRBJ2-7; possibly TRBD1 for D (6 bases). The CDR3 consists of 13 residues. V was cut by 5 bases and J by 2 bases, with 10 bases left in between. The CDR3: CASSGTSAYEQYF. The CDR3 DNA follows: TGTGCCAGCAGTGGGACATCAGCCTACGAGCAGTACTTC.